These 4 T cell receptor beta chains were all obtained from the same sample, sequenced in a study of T cell responses to AZD1222 COVID-19 vaccine. Produced via immunoSEQ multiplex PCR; TCRdb's table is partial and in-frame only. The repertoire holds some 170,000 clones, with about 90% as singletons. The sample was peripheral blood, taken 28 days after the second dose of the MenACWY control vaccine. These receptors all come from an adult who received the MenACWY meningococcal vaccine as a control.

The chain joins TRBV19 to TRBJ1-1; D is unresolved. The V gene's germline CDR1 is LNHDA and CDR2 SQIVND (reference sequence). V was pared by 4 bases and J by 9 bases, with 12 bases between. The CDR3 runs 12 residues. CDR3 sequence (DNA): TGTGCCAGTAGTAAGGAATCGGTACAAGCTTTCTTT. It encodes CASSKESVQAFF.

The rearrangement joins TRBV28 to TRBJ2-7; a weak D match, TRBD1 (6 bases). Per the germline V gene, CDR1 is MDHEN and CDR2 is SYDVKM. The CDR3 totals 13 residues. V was trimmed by 6 bases and J by 1 base, leaving 10 bases between them. As DNA, the CDR3 is TGTGCCAGCAGGATCGGACAGTCCTACGAGCAGTACTTC. It encodes CASRIGQSYEQYF.

The genes are TRBV30 and TRBJ1-2, with TRBD1 as a possible D gene (5 bases). The CDR3 is 16 amino acids. The V end was cut by 3 bases, the J end by 8 bases, with 25 bases between. In germline, CDR1 is GTSNPN, CDR2 SVGIG (reference sequence). CDR3 in amino acids: CAWRDRDSTSIGGYTF. The CDR3 bases are TGTGCCTGGAGGGACCGTGACAGCACTTCTATAGGGGGCTACACCTTC.

The DNA for the CDR3 is TGTGCCAGCACCGACAGCCACCCAGCTGACGAGCAGTACTTC. It specifies CASTDSHPADEQYF. The chain employs TRBV28 and TRBJ2-7; tentatively, D is TRBD1 (5 bases). Deletions cut 7 bases from V and 5 bases from J, with 18 bases between. CDR3 length: 14 residues. Germline V lookup: CDR1 MDHEN, CDR2 SYDVKM.